The rows below give T cell receptor beta chains drawn from one sample of a study of blood T cell repertoires in COVID-19. Produced via immunoSEQ multiplex PCR; TCRdb's table is partial and in-frame only. This repertoire shows 250,000 to 400,000 clones, approximately 88% found once; its top ten account for 1.5% to 2%. Input material: peripheral blood. The receptors stem from a woman in her twenties or thirties with COVID-19, enrolled during active disease. The CDR3 runs from the conserved cysteine through the conserved F or W. D genes are given only for firm matches. Where a row states a size, it is once, few, many or the class of an expanded clone; other rows omit it.

cdr3_nt,cdr3_aa,d_call,j_call,v_call,clone_size
TGTGCCAGCAGTGAAGGTCCAGGGGATAGCAATCAGCCCCAGCATTTT,CASSEGPGDSNQPQHF,-,TRBJ1-5,TRBV6-1,-
TGCGCCAGCAGGCCACAGGGGGGCGAAAAACTGTTTTTT,CASRPQGGEKLFF,TRBD1,TRBJ1-4,TRBV4-1,-
TGCGCCAGCAGCCAGGACAGCATGAACACTGAAGCTTTCTTT,CASSQDSMNTEAFF,-,TRBJ1-1,TRBV5-1,-
TGTGCCAGCAGTCCCGACAGGGGGCGGCTTGGCTACACCTTC,CASSPDRGRLGYTF,TRBD1,TRBJ1-2,TRBV2,-
TGTGCCAGCAGCAGACGACAAGAAAGGACCCAGTACTTC,CASSRRQERTQYF,-,TRBJ2-5,TRBV7-2,-
TGTGCCAGCAGTTTTCCGTTAGGAGGCAATGGCAATCAGCCCCAGCATTTT,CASSFPLGGNGNQPQHF,-,TRBJ1-5,TRBV28,-
TGTGCCAGCAGCTCGCCCTTTAGGGGGCTGTATGGCTACACCTTC,CASSSPFRGLYGYTF,TRBD1,TRBJ1-2,TRBV7-9,-
TGCAGTGCTAGTCTGCGGAGGGGAAACACCATATATTTT,CSASLRRGNTIYF,-,TRBJ1-3,TRBV20-1,-
TGTGCCAGCACCCCTCGTAACTATGGCTACACCTTC,CASTPRNYGYTF,-,TRBJ1-2,TRBV28,-
TGTGCCAGCAGTGAGATAGAAGGACAGGGAAGCTATGGCTACACCTTC,CASSEIEGQGSYGYTF,TRBD1,TRBJ1-2,TRBV6-1,once
TGCAGCGTTCGAGACCCCCGGGGAACTTACGAGCAGTACTTC,CSVRDPRGTYEQYF,-,TRBJ2-7,TRBV29-1,-
TGTGCCAGCAGCACCAGGGCTCTCGGGGAGACCCAGTACTTC,CASSTRALGETQYF,-,TRBJ2-5,TRBV5-6,-
TGCGCCAGCAGTGGGGCTGGAAAAGCTAACTATGGCTACACCTTC,CASSGAGKANYGYTF,-,TRBJ1-2,TRBV10-2,-
TGTGCCAGCAGCTGGACAGGGGCGACGACTGAAGCTTTCTTT,CASSWTGATTEAFF,TRBD1,TRBJ1-1,TRBV5-8,-
TGTGCCAGCAGCCCACCTAGCGTAAGCACAGATACGCAGTATTTT,CASSPPSVSTDTQYF,-,TRBJ2-3,TRBV28,-
TGCGCCAGCAGCTTGGAACAGAACACTGAAGCTTTCTTT,CASSLEQNTEAFF,-,TRBJ1-1,TRBV5-1,-
TGTGCCAGCAGCTTAGGAGTTTTCGGGGGGGCGAATCAGCCCCAGCATTTT,CASSLGVFGGANQPQHF,-,TRBJ1-5,TRBV7-2,-
TGTGCCAGCAGCCGAGGGACAGGTGGAGAGACCCAGTACTTC,CASSRGTGGETQYF,TRBD1,TRBJ2-5,TRBV4-2,-
TGTGCCAGCAGTTTAACGGACAGTGGCGAAGCTTTCTTT,CASSLTDSGEAFF,-,TRBJ1-1,TRBV28,-
TGTGCCAGCAGCCCTCGGCGGGGGGGGGCAGATACGCAGTATTTT,CASSPRRGGADTQYF,TRBD2,TRBJ2-3,TRBV3-1/TRBV3-2,-
TGTGCCAGCAGCCCACTAGCTGTAACCTATGGCTACACCTTC,CASSPLAVTYGYTF,-,TRBJ1-2,TRBV14,-
TGTGCCAGCAGCGTGCCCCAGTCCGGGGGTAATGAAAAACTGTTTTTT,CASSVPQSGGNEKLFF,-,TRBJ1-4,TRBV28,-
TGTGCCAGCAGCAGCGATCGGGGGTATGGCTACACCTTC,CASSSDRGYGYTF,-,TRBJ1-2,TRBV7-2,-
TGCGCCAGCAGCCAATTTAGCGGGGGGGGCTACAATGAGCAGTTCTTC,CASSQFSGGGYNEQFF,TRBD2,TRBJ2-1,TRBV4-3,-
TGTGCCACTAGAGGGTCAGGGGGAACATATGAGCAGTTCTTC,CATRGSGGTYEQFF,TRBD1,TRBJ2-1,TRBV10-3,-
TGTGCCAGCAGTCCCGGAAGGGGGTGGGGAGCCCAGTACTTC,CASSPGRGWGAQYF,-,TRBJ2-5,TRBV28,-
TGTGCCAGCACCATTCCAACAGGGGGCACTGAAGCTTTCTTT,CASTIPTGGTEAFF,TRBD1,TRBJ1-1,TRBV28,-
TGTGCCAGCAGCCAATTCCGCACGGGACTCAGCACCTTC,CASSQFRTGLSTF,-,TRBJ1-2,TRBV14,once
TGTGCCACCAGCAGAGACAGGGGGAATGAAAAACTGTTTTTT,CATSRDRGNEKLFF,TRBD1,TRBJ1-4,TRBV15,once
TGTGCCAGCTTCACCGGGATGGGGGAGACCCAGTACTTC,CASFTGMGETQYF,-,TRBJ2-5,TRBV18,-
TGTGCCAGCAGCTCGTGGGGCGGGGGGCCACAAGAGACCCAGTACTTC,CASSSWGGGPQETQYF,TRBD2,TRBJ2-5,TRBV7-2,-
TGTGCCAGCAGTCATGTCAGGGATCCTTACGGCTACACCTTC,CASSHVRDPYGYTF,-,TRBJ1-2,TRBV27,-
TGTGCCAGCAGCCCGGTCCTAAACACCGGGGAGCTGTTTTTT,CASSPVLNTGELFF,-,TRBJ2-2,TRBV3-1/TRBV3-2,-
TGCGCCAGCAGCTTAAAGGCGGACTACGAGCAGTACTTC,CASSLKADYEQYF,-,TRBJ2-7,TRBV5-1,-
TGTGCCAGCAGTCAGCAACGAGGGGGAGGGATGTACACTGAAGCTTTCTTT,CASSQQRGGGMYTEAFF,-,TRBJ1-1,TRBV27,few
TGTGCCAGCAGCTCCCAGACGACGGTAGCCCAAGAGACCCAGTACTTC,CASSSQTTVAQETQYF,-,TRBJ2-5,TRBV7-2,-
TGTGCCAGCAGCCTAGACCAGGGGGCCTCCTACGAGCAGTACTTC,CASSLDQGASYEQYF,TRBD1,TRBJ2-7,TRBV7-9,-
TGTGCCAGCAGTGAGAACAGGGTTTATGGCTACACCTTC,CASSENRVYGYTF,-,TRBJ1-2,TRBV2,-
TGCAGTGCTAGAGTCGTGAATGAGCAGTTCTTC,CSARVVNEQFF,-,TRBJ2-1,TRBV20-1,-
TGTGCCAGTAGTATACGCGGGGGGGCAGGGAATGAGCAGTTCTTC,CASSIRGGAGNEQFF,TRBD2,TRBJ2-1,TRBV19,once
TGTGCCAGCAGCTCCTCTTTTAACCGGGACATCTACGAGCAGTACTTC,CASSSSFNRDIYEQYF,-,TRBJ2-7,TRBV13,-
TGTGCCAGTAGTATCCAACAGGGTAGCAATCAGCCCCAGCATTTT,CASSIQQGSNQPQHF,-,TRBJ1-5,TRBV19,-
TGCAGCGCCTTAATGCGGGGGACCGGTGAAAAACTGTTTTTT,CSALMRGTGEKLFF,-,TRBJ1-4,TRBV29-1,-
TGTGCCAGCAGCTGGGCCGGGAGGACAGGGGCCGAGCAGTACTTC,CASSWAGRTGAEQYF,TRBD1,TRBJ2-7,TRBV5-4,-
TGTGCCAGCAGGACTACAGCGGTGGAGACCCAGTACTTC,CASRTTAVETQYF,-,TRBJ2-5,TRBV6-5,-
TGTGCCAGCTCACCACGACCAGGCGAAGAGTTGTTTTTT,CASSPRPGEELFF,-,TRBJ1-4,TRBV18,-
TGTGCCAGCACCAGGGGCAATAGCAATCAGCCCCAGCATTTT,CASTRGNSNQPQHF,-,TRBJ1-5,TRBV7-9,few
TGTGCCAGCAGCTTAAGACTAGCGGGGACGTTAATAGGTGATACGCAGTATTTT,CASSLRLAGTLIGDTQYF,TRBD2,TRBJ2-3,TRBV7-6,-
TGTGCCAGCAGCTTTTCAGGGTCAGATACGCAGTATTTT,CASSFSGSDTQYF,-,TRBJ2-3,TRBV5-8,once
TGTGCCAGCAGCTTAGGAGGGCAGTATAGCAATCAGCCCCAGCATTTT,CASSLGGQYSNQPQHF,-,TRBJ1-5,TRBV7-2,-
TGTGCCAGCAGCCTCGACAGTTACTCTGGAAACACCATATATTTT,CASSLDSYSGNTIYF,-,TRBJ1-3,TRBV5-5,-
TGTGCCAGCAGTTCGAACGCTTTACAGGGCGGGTTGAGATATGGCTACACCTTC,CASSSNALQGGLRYGYTF,-,TRBJ1-2,TRBV27,-
TGTGCCTGGAGCCACAGGGGGGGCACTGAAGCTTTCTTT,CAWSHRGGTEAFF,TRBD1,TRBJ1-1,TRBV30,-
TGCAGCGTTACCCCCTTAGGAGTGTTGGCCACTGAAGCTTTCTTT,CSVTPLGVLATEAFF,-,TRBJ1-1,TRBV29-1,-
TGTGCCAGCAGCTCAGGGGGCGGAGCCTCCTACGAGCAGTACTTC,CASSSGGGASYEQYF,TRBD1,TRBJ2-7,TRBV7-9,once